One and the same sample provided the 20 T cell receptor beta chains below, sequenced in a study of blood T cell repertoires in COVID-19. Some clones are missing from TCRdb's copy, which holds only in-frame ones; the method was immunoSEQ multiplex PCR. Here the sample spans about 290,000 clones, roughly nine tenths being singletons. Sequencing used PBMCs or T cells enriched from blood (not recorded which). These receptors all stem from a woman aged 40-49 years who had recovered from COVID-19.

This rearrangement joins TRBV12-3 or TRBV12-4 to TRBJ1-3; TRBD1 matches 8 bases. V lost 5 bases, J lost 13 bases, and 7 bases stayed unmatched. The CDR3 is 12 amino acids. The CDR3 DNA reads TGTGCCAGCAGTCGCGACAGGGGTTCTATATATTTT. Residues: CASSRDRGSIYF.

The V and J genes are TRBV27 and TRBJ1-4; D call uncertain. Germline assignment: CDR1 MNHEY and CDR2 SMNVEV (reference sequence). The CDR3 contains 13 residues. V was pared by 0 bases and J by 5 bases, with 4 bases between. This CDR3 is CASSLSRNEKLFF. In DNA, the CDR3 is TGTGCCAGCAGTTTATCCCGGAATGAAAAACTGTTTTTT.

This chain uses TRBV25-1 with TRBJ2-3; 7 bases agree with TRBD2. Trimming at V came to 1 base and at J to 9 bases, leaving 7 bases not matched to a gene. The germline V gene has CDR1 MGHDK and CDR2 SYGVNS. The CDR3 spans 14 residues. The CDR3 spells CASSEWRGSGTQYF. The CDR3 DNA reads as TGTGCCAGCAGTGAATGGCGGGGGTCAGGGACGCAGTATTTT.

The chain combines TRBV4-3 with TRBJ2-2, with 8 bases fitting TRBD2. CDR1 and CDR2 from the germline V gene are LGHNA and YSLEER. Unmatched junction bases numbered 9, after V lost 5 bases and J lost 4 bases. The CDR3 is 16 amino acids. Written as DNA, the CDR3 is TGCGCCAGCAGCTACCTTAGCGGGACACCCACCGGGGAGCTGTTTTTT. This sequence encodes CASSYLSGTPTGELFF.

The chain combines TRBV7-8 with TRBJ1-4; TRBD1 agrees at 8 bases. Trimming took 1 base from V and 8 from J; bases not matched to a gene: 6. The length of the CDR3 is 15 residues. Germline assignment: CDR1 SGHVS and CDR2 FQNEAQ. For the CDR3, the DNA is TGTGCCAGCAGCTTAGGGACAGGGTTGGAAGAAAAACTGTTTTTT. As protein: CASSLGTGLEEKLFF.

This chain uses TRBV27 with TRBJ2-1; tentatively, D is TRBD1 (6 bases). V gave up 3 bases and J gave up 4 bases, with 10 bases separating them. There are 14 residues in the CDR3. Looked up from germline, CDR1 is MNHEY and CDR2 is SMNVEV (reference sequence). As DNA, the CDR3 is TGTGCCAGCAGTTTCAGGGGCCGTTACAATGAGCAGTTCTTC. This encodes CASSFRGRYNEQFF.

This clone has just a few counts. This chain connects TRBV10-1 to TRBJ2-2; possibly TRBD1 for D (5 bases). Trimming shortened V by 5 bases and J by 5 bases, and 6 bases separated the two germline ends. CDR1 is WNHNN, CDR2 SYGVQD, per germline (reference sequence). This CDR3 comprises 12 residues. The CDR3 sequence is CASSHRTGELFF. CDR3 DNA sequence: TGCGCCAGCAGTCACAGGACCGGGGAGCTGTTTTTT.

The chain links TRBV4-1 to TRBJ2-2, with D possibly being TRBD1 (5 bases). Germline V gives CDR1 MGHRA, CDR2 YSYEKL. V gave up 1 base and J gave up 4 bases, with 16 bases separating them. This CDR3 has 17 amino acids. CDR3 bases: TGCGCCAGCAGCCAAGCCAGGATCAGGGTCATCACCGGGGAGCTGTTTTTT. This translates into CASSQARIRVITGELFF.

The genes are TRBV4-2 and TRBJ1-3; unclear D gene. The CDR3 runs 14 residues. Between the trimmed V and J ends, which lost 0 bases and 6 bases, there was a span of 9 bases. Germline V lookup: CDR1 LGHNA, CDR2 YNFKEQ. CDR3 loop: CASSQDPEVNTIYF. The CDR3 coding sequence is TGTGCCAGCAGCCAAGATCCCGAGGTAAACACCATATATTTT.

This clone occurred a few times. The chain is built from TRBV4-3 and TRBJ1-1; the match to TRBD1 covers 7 bases. V lost 4 bases, J lost 5 bases, and 10 bases stayed unmatched. The CDR3 extends over 15 amino acids. Germline V CDR1 and CDR2: LGHNA, YSLEER. The CDR3: CASSLSYAQGTEAFF. Written as DNA, the CDR3 is TGCGCCAGCAGCCTATCATACGCACAGGGGACTGAAGCTTTCTTT.

The chain recombines TRBV18 with TRBJ2-1; TRBD1 matches 7 bases. The ends lost 6 bases at V and 5 bases at J; junction bases unmatched: 16. The CDR3 totals 17 residues. Germline V gene lookup returns CDR1 KGHSH and CDR2 LQKENI. The CDR3, as DNA: TGTGCCAGCTCGGGCGGATTAGGGGACAGTTTTAACAATGAGCAGTTCTTC. Its protein product is CASSGGLGDSFNNEQFF. The entire variable domain, with the rest obtained from reference TRBV18 and TRBJ2-1, is as follows: NAGVMQNPRHLVRRRGQEARLRCSPMKGHSHVYWYRQLPEEGLKFMVYLQKENIIDESGMPKERFSAEFPKEGPSILRIQQVVRGDSAAYFCASSGGLGDSFNNEQFFGPGTRLTVL.

This chain links TRBV6-5 with TRBJ1-2; possible D gene TRBD1, 5 bases. Trimming stripped 0 bases from V and 2 bases from J, with 13 bases between. This CDR3 spans 16 amino acids. Germline-derived CDR1 and CDR2 are MNHEY and SVGAGI. The CDR3 DNA reads as TGTGCCAGCAGTTACTCGCGGGGGGGGACCAACTATGGCTACACCTTC. Translation gives CASSYSRGGTNYGYTF.

V is TRBV18 and J is TRBJ1-4; D not resolved. V lost 6 bases and J 2 bases, leaving 10 bases between the germline ends. The CDR3 sequence is 14 residues long. Germline V gene data show CDR1 as KGHSH and CDR2 as LQKENI. Here the CDR3 DNA reads TGTGCCAGCTCCCTTTCGGGTACTAATGAAAAACTGTTTTTT. This translates into CASSLSGTNEKLFF.

As for this clone: Other nucleotide sequences from this sample produce the same CDR3. The chain links TRBV5-1 to TRBJ2-7, with a possible D match to TRBD1 (6 bases). Trimming took off 2 bases at V and 3 bases at J, with 12 bases between the two ends. The CDR3 length is 14 residues. CDR1 is SGHRS, CDR2 YFSETQ, per germline. In nucleotides, the CDR3 is TGCGCCAGCAGCTTAGCTACAGGGAACTACGAGCAGTACTTC. It is translated as CASSLATGNYEQYF.

This chain joins TRBV6-4 and TRBJ1-6; 8 bases are shared with TRBD1. The CDR3 is 14 amino acids. The trim removed 4 bases at V and 9 bases at J, leaving 5 bases unmatched. Germline V gene lookup returns CDR1 MRHNA and CDR2 SNTAGT. The CDR3 here is CASSADRAGSPLHF. The CDR3 DNA reads TGTGCCAGCAGTGCGGACAGGGCAGGTTCACCCCTCCACTTT.

For the CDR3, the DNA is TGTGCCAGCAGCTTAGCTCGGACTTCGCTTGAGCAGTTCTTC. This encodes CASSLARTSLEQFF. This rearrangement joins TRBV7-2 to TRBJ2-1, with a possible D match to TRBD2 (5 bases). CDR1 is SGHTA, CDR2 FQGNSA, per germline. CDR3 length equals 14 residues. V lost 0 bases and J lost 9, with 12 bases in between. Full variable domain (remainder filled in from reference TRBV7-2 and TRBJ2-1): GAGVSQSPSNKVTEKGKDVELRCDPISGHTALYWYRQSLGQGLEFLIYFQGNSAPDKSGLPSDRFSAERTGGSVSTLTIQRTQQEDSAVYLCASSLARTSLEQFFGPGTRLTVL.

This clone was detected many times. The gene calls are TRBV5-1 and TRBJ1-3; possible D gene TRBD1, 6 bases. V was shortened by 0 bases and J by 0 bases, with 22 bases between the two germline ends. The CDR3 length is 20 residues. Germline loops: CDR1 SGHRS, CDR2 YFSETQ. The CDR3 loop reads CASSLAGRGESRDSGNTIYF. CDR3 sequence (DNA): TGCGCCAGCAGCTTGGCCGGCAGGGGTGAAAGCAGGGACTCTGGAAACACCATATATTTT.

The chain combines TRBV2 with TRBJ2-3, with 10 positions matching TRBD1. The CDR3 spans 15 residues. Germline-derived CDR1 and CDR2 are SNHLY and FYNNEI. V lost 5 bases, J lost 0 bases, and 2 bases stayed unmatched. Written as DNA, the CDR3 is TGTGCCAGCAGTCCGGGACAGGGGAGCACAGATACGCAGTATTTT. Translation: CASSPGQGSTDTQYF. The whole variable domain, filled in from reference TRBV2 and TRBJ2-3, reads EPEVTQTPSHQVTQMGQEVILRCVPISNHLYFYWYRQILGQKVEFLVSFYNNEISEKSEIFDDQFSVERPDGSNFTLKIRSTKLEDSAMYFCASSPGQGSTDTQYFGPGTRLTVL.

The rearrangement uses TRBV6-5 and TRBJ1-1; weak D call: TRBD1 (5 bases). Germline V gives CDR1 MNHEY, CDR2 SVGAGI. V lost 0 bases to trimming and J lost 1 base, with 12 bases between them. The CDR3 extends over 16 amino acids. CDR3 sequence: CASSYSRGGSNTEAFF. The CDR3 region has the DNA TGTGCCAGCAGTTACTCCCGGGGGGGGTCGAACACTGAAGCTTTCTTT.

V and J are TRBV6-5 and TRBJ1-2; D gene ambiguous. The length of the CDR3 is 13 residues. Germline CDR1 and CDR2: MNHEY and SVGAGI. Trimming pared 2 bases from V and 5 bases from J, leaving 9 bases between. CDR3 residues: CASSYGPGYGYTF. The CDR3 DNA reads as TGTGCCAGCAGTTACGGCCCGGGTTATGGCTACACCTTC.